Below are 18 T cell receptor beta chains sequenced from a single sample in a study of identical twins. Via MiXCR, TCRdb re-called the 5' RACE reads, giving one row per CDR3 protein. This repertoire shows about 920,000 distinct CDR3 sequences, approximately 13% found once; its top ten account for 1.5% to 2%. The same sample was also studied in work on yellow fever vaccine responses in identical twins.

The sequenced sample was PBMCs. The receptors shown here come from a woman in her late teens or twenties in good health.

This clonotype was seen more than once but under ten times. The rearrangement joins TRBV4-1 to TRBJ2-1, with D perhaps matching TRBD2 (6 bases). Deletions cut 1 base from V and 0 bases from J, with 19 bases between. The CDR3 contains 19 residues. Germline V gene sequence: CDR1 MGHRA, CDR2 YSYEKL. CDR3 sequence reads: CASSQVSQDYQSSYNEQFF. CDR3 sequence (DNA): TGCGCCAGCAGCCAAGTCTCTCAGGACTACCAGAGCTCCTACAATGAGCAGTTCTTC.

This chain links TRBV6-1 with TRBJ2-1; D remains ambiguous. The CDR3 runs 13 residues. The V and J ends lost 4 bases and 7 bases respectively, with 11 bases between them. Germline CDR1 reads MNHNS; CDR2 reads SASEGT. The CDR3 nucleotides read TGTGCCAGCAGTGCCACTATGGGTAATGAGCAGTTCTTC. Its translation is CASSATMGNEQFF.

In DNA form, the CDR3 reads TGCAGTGCTAGCGAGTCCTTGAATCAGCCCCAGCATTTT. Its protein product is CSASESLNQPQHF. This chain joins TRBV20-1 and TRBJ1-5; D not resolved. This CDR3 has 13 residues. The germline V gene has CDR1 DFQATT and CDR2 SNEGSKA (reference sequence). V lost 3 bases and J lost 4, with 10 bases in between.

V is TRBV27 and J is TRBJ2-1; 13 nucleotides align to TRBD2. This CDR3 has 17 residues. CDR1 and CDR2 from the germline V gene are MNHEY and SMNVEV (reference sequence). With V trimmed by 6 bases and J by 4 bases, 9 bases remained unmatched. In DNA, the CDR3 is TGTGCCAGCAGCAGGACTAGCGGGAGTTCAACATACAATGAGCAGTTCTTC. Protein sequence: CASSRTSGSSTYNEQFF.

This sequence joins TRBV6-5 and TRBJ2-7; a weak D match, TRBD1 (5 bases). CDR1 is MNHEY and CDR2 is SVGAGI in the germline V gene. Trimming shortened V by 4 bases and J by 2 bases, and 12 bases separated the two germline ends. The CDR3 is 14 amino acids. The CDR3 reads CASSLGVVTYEQYF. The CDR3 nucleotides read TGTGCCAGCAGTTTAGGGGTGGTAACCTACGAGCAGTACTTC.

This clonotype was recorded a few times. The CDR3 DNA reads TGTGCCAGCAGCTTAGCCCAGGGGCTGGACACTGAAGCTTTCTTT. This codes for CASSLAQGLDTEAFF. This sequence joins TRBV7-6 and TRBJ1-1, with TRBD1 as a possible D gene (6 bases). This CDR3 spans 15 amino acids. The V gene's germline CDR1 is SGHVS and CDR2 FNYEAQ. V gave up 0 bases and J gave up 3 bases, with 11 bases separating them.

This clonotype was recorded a few times. The V call is TRBV7-9, the J call TRBJ2-1; perhaps D is TRBD1 or TRBD2 (5 bases each). The length of the CDR3 is 15 residues. Germline CDR1 reads SEHNR; CDR2 reads FQNEAQ (reference sequence). The V end was cut by 1 base, the J end by 6 bases, with 13 bases between. The CDR3 reads CASSLGPGRVNEQFF. CDR3 nucleotides: TGTGCCAGCAGCTTAGGCCCGGGACGCGTCAATGAGCAGTTCTTC.

CDR3 nucleotide sequence: TGTGCCAGCAGTTACGGTGCCTTAGCGGGGACAGGAGAGACCCAGTACTTC. Translation gives CASSYGALAGTGETQYF. The V call is TRBV6-2 or TRBV6-3, the J call TRBJ2-5; D may match TRBD1 or TRBD2 (8 bases each). Looked up from germline, CDR1 is MNHEY and CDR2 is SVGEGT. Trimming stripped 2 bases from V and 4 bases from J, with 20 bases between. CDR3 length equals 17 residues.

This clonotype was seen at least ten times. V and J are TRBV10-3 and TRBJ2-1; 8 bases align to TRBD2. The CDR3 has 17 residues. J lost 7 bases, V lost 0 bases, and 11 bases had no gene match. Germline CDR1 reads ENHRY; CDR2 reads SYGVKD. The CDR3 region is CAISESGGLAGKNEQFF. For the CDR3, the DNA is TGTGCCATCAGTGAGTCGGGCGGACTAGCAGGGAAAAATGAGCAGTTCTTC.

This clonotype was recorded a few times. The gene calls are TRBV6-2 or TRBV6-3 and TRBJ2-7; a possible D gene is TRBD2 (6 bases). There are 14 residues in the CDR3. V was pared by 7 bases and J by 2 bases, with 15 bases between. Germline lookup yields CDR1 MNHEY and CDR2 SVGEGT. The CDR3 protein is CASTPPGRTYEQYV. DNA for the CDR3: TGTGCCAGCACCCCCCCAGGGAGGACCTACGAGCAGTACGTC.

This clonotype was observed at least ten times. CDR3 region: CASSSRQNTGELFF. CDR3 bases: TGTGCCAGCAGCTCCAGGCAGAACACCGGGGAGCTGTTTTTT. The gene calls are TRBV12-3 or TRBV12-4 and TRBJ2-2; D uncertain. The CDR3 loop spans 14 amino acids. Trimming removed 6 bases from V and 1 base from J, with 9 bases in between.

This clonotype was counted ten times or more. The chain couples TRBV20-1 to TRBJ1-5, with unresolved D. The CDR3 extends over 11 amino acids. Looked up from germline, CDR1 is DFQATT and CDR2 is SNEGSKA (reference sequence). The ends were cut back, 5 bases at V and 1 base at J, with 3 bases in the middle. The CDR3 coding sequence is TGCAGTGCTGGGAGCAATCAGCCCCAGCATTTT. This translates into CSAGSNQPQHF.

V usage is TRBV7-9 and J usage is TRBJ2-7, with D possibly being TRBD2 (6 bases). Trimming removed 5 bases at V and 1 base at J, with 9 bases between. CDR3 size: 13 residues. Germline V gene sequence: CDR1 SEHNR, CDR2 FQNEAQ (reference sequence). The CDR3 protein is CASSRRGSYEQYV. CDR3 in DNA: TGTGCCAGCAGCCGGAGGGGATCCTACGAGCAGTACGTC.

The chain is built from TRBV10-3 and TRBJ2-3; a weak D match, TRBD1 (5 bases). There are 13 residues in the CDR3. Deletions cut 7 bases from V and 0 bases from J, with 8 bases between. CDR1 is ENHRY and CDR2 is SYGVKD in the germline V gene. The CDR3 loop reads CAITRTSTDTQYF. DNA of the CDR3: TGTGCCATCACCCGGACAAGCACAGATACGCAGTATTTT.

There are many counts of this clonotype. The rearrangement joins TRBV29-1 to TRBJ2-3; 11 bases map to TRBD2. V gave up 1 base and J gave up 4 bases; unmatched junction bases: 4. The CDR3 is 15 amino acids. Germline V CDR1 and CDR2: SQVTM, ANQGSEA. The CDR3 loop reads CSVEVLAGGPDTQYF. In DNA form, the CDR3 reads TGCAGCGTTGAAGTTCTAGCGGGAGGCCCAGATACGCAGTATTTT.

This clonotype came up many times. Compared with germline, one end of the junction differs, possibly owing to a read error. This chain uses TRBV29-1 with TRBJ2-5; D is possibly TRBD1 (5 bases). This CDR3 spans 15 amino acids. The V gene's germline CDR1 is SQVTM and CDR2 ANQGSEA. This chain's CDR3 is CSVEDPGRAQGTQYF. In DNA form, the CDR3 reads TGCAGCGTTGAAGATCCGGGCAGGGCCCAAGGGACCCAGTACTTC.

This clonotype was seen ten or more times. The V and J genes are TRBV7-9 and TRBJ2-7; 11 nucleotides agree with TRBD2. The CDR3 contains 15 residues. Germline CDR1 is SEHNR and CDR2 is FQNEAQ (reference sequence). J gave up 4 bases and V 0 bases, and 2 bases lay outside the gene matches. As DNA, the CDR3 is TGTGCCAGCAGCTTAGCCTCTAGCGGGAGGTACGAGCAGTACTTC. It is translated as CASSLASSGRYEQYF.

This clonotype has a single count. As DNA, the CDR3 is TGTGCCAGTAGTAGCGGGAGGAATAACTACAATGAGCAGTTCTTC. Its translation is CASSSGRNNYNEQFF. This chain links TRBV19 with TRBJ2-1; the match to TRBD2 covers 8 bases. The CDR3 length is 15 residues. Germline assignment: CDR1 LNHDA and CDR2 SQIVND (reference sequence). Unmatched junction bases numbered 5, after V lost 4 bases and J lost 3 bases. Looking up the rest from reference TRBV19 and TRBJ2-1 gives the full variable domain: DGGITQSPKYLFRKEGQNVTLSCEQNLNHDAMYWYRQDPGQGLRLIYYSQIVNDFQKGDIAEGYSVSREKKESFPLTVTSAQKNPTAFYLCASSSGRNNYNEQFFGPGTRLTVL.